This record covers a single T cell receptor (beta chain). The target antigen is unknown. This specimen belongs to a study of T cell responses to AZD1222 COVID-19 vaccine. General observations from the study: Variant regions that are unmutated are reportedly the target of nearly half of spike-specific TCRs.

CDR3 length equals 13 residues. V was pared by 8 bases and J by 1 base, with 11 bases between. Per the germline V gene, CDR1 is MNHEY and CDR2 is SVGAGI. Generated by immunoSEQ multiplex PCR, the TCRdb table keeps only in-frame clones and is missing some. The profile covers some 150,000 clones, with roughly 85% appearing a single time and under 9.5% taken by the ten largest. V is TRBV6-5 and J is TRBJ1-2; D remains unclear. This clonotype was sampled from an adult in good health. Sequenced here: peripheral blood, sampled on day 0 of AZD1222 vaccination. For the CDR3, the DNA is TGTGCCAGCTTGCAGACTCTTAACTATGGCTACACCTTC. Protein sequence: CASLQTLNYGYTF.